This passage covers 8 T cell receptor beta chains from one sample sequenced in a study of T cells in Graves' hyperthyroidism and ophthalmopathy. The TCR beta CDR3 regions underwent amplification using RNA transcripts as the source. HTBI primers were used for first-round RT-PCR of the TCR CDR3. TCRdb re-derived calls from the multiplex PCR reads in MiXCR, one entry per CDR3 protein. The sample contains 600,000 to 700,000 distinct CDR3 sequences, roughly 46% of which appear only once. The sample consisted of peripheral blood or thyroid tissue (not recorded which). These receptor sequences come from an adult man with Graves' disease, either hyperthyroidism or ophthalmopathy (not recorded which).

V gene TRBV11-2 combines with J gene TRBJ1-2; a possible D gene is TRBD1 (6 bases). This CDR3 is built from 14 residues. Germline V gene lookup returns CDR1 SGHAT and CDR2 FQNNGV. V was cut by 2 bases and J by 5 bases, with 12 bases left in between. CDR3 protein: CASSLQGGIYGYTF. The CDR3 coding sequence is TGTGCCAGCAGCTTACAAGGGGGGATTTATGGCTACACCTTC.

This clonotype was seen once. This sequence joins TRBV7-9 and TRBJ1-1; no clear D gene. Germline V CDR1 and CDR2: SEHNR, FQNEAQ (reference sequence). The CDR3 totals 14 residues. Deletions cut 11 bases from V and 1 base from J, with 17 bases between. CDR3 residues: CAWSLVRTNTEAFF. The CDR3 bases are TGTGCCTGGAGTCTTGTCAGGACGAACACTGAAGCTTTCTTT.

V usage is TRBV25-1 and J usage is TRBJ2-5, with TRBD1 matching 8 bases. Germline-derived CDR1 and CDR2 are MGHDK and SYGVNS. The CDR3 is 19 amino acids. V was pared by 5 bases and J by 1 base, with 18 bases of the junction left unmatched. This CDR3 is CASSIGGGQGAGRQETQYF. Here the CDR3 DNA reads TGTGCCAGCAGTATAGGAGGGGGTCAGGGGGCGGGGCGCCAAGAGACCCAGTACTTC.

This clonotype was observed at least ten times. The chain uses TRBV12-3 or TRBV12-4 and TRBJ1-2; TRBD1 agrees at 8 bases. V gave up 6 bases and J gave up 7 bases; unmatched junction bases: 10. The CDR3 loop spans 14 amino acids. The CDR3 DNA is TGTGCCAGCAGGTTGGGAGGACAGGGACTTGGCTACACCTTC. This sequence encodes CASRLGGQGLGYTF.

The chain has TRBV29-1 and TRBJ1-6, with 9 bases matching TRBD1. Germline V CDR1 and CDR2: SQVTM, ANQGSEA. The CDR3 has 14 residues. The V and J ends lost 6 bases and 7 bases, in that order; junction bases with no gene match: 7. The DNA of the CDR3 is TGCAGCGTCGGGACAGGGAAAGAGAATTCACCCCTCCACTTT. This translates into CSVGTGKENSPLHF.

This clonotype appeared many times. V is TRBV15 and J is TRBJ1-3; weak D call: TRBD1 (5 bases). Trimming left V 0 bases short and J 4 bases short, with 13 bases between. This CDR3 has 16 amino acids. Germline-derived CDR1 and CDR2 are LNHNV and YYDKDF (reference sequence). The CDR3 DNA sequence: TGTGCCACCAGCAGAGATCGTCCAGGGTCGGGAAACACCATATATTTT. Its translation is CATSRDRPGSGNTIYF.

The gene calls are TRBV2 and TRBJ2-5; 12 positions agree with TRBD2. Germline assignment: CDR1 SNHLY and CDR2 FYNNEI. The trim removed 8 bases at V and 5 bases at J, leaving 9 bases unmatched. The length of the CDR3 is 15 residues. The CDR3 bases are TGTGCCAGCGTCGTCCGGACTAGCGGGGTCGAGACCCAGTACTTC. Protein sequence: CASVVRTSGVETQYF.

This clonotype came up many times. The chain carries TRBV19 and TRBJ2-5, with D perhaps matching TRBD2 (6 bases). This CDR3 has 15 amino acids. Germline values: CDR1 LNHDA, CDR2 SQIVND (reference sequence). Trimming removed 7 bases from V and 3 bases from J, with 18 bases in between. CDR3 protein: CASTGTSVGEETQYF. The DNA for the CDR3 is TGTGCCAGTACAGGGACTTCGGTGGGTGAAGAGACCCAGTACTTC.